What follows are 32 T cell receptor beta chains derived from one specimen sequenced in a study of blood T cell repertoires in COVID-19. Data came from immunoSEQ multiplex PCR; TCRdb stores just in-frame clones and leaves some out. The repertoire holds approximately 180,000 clones, 84% seen once, with roughly 15% in the top ten. Sequencing used PBMCs or T cells enriched from blood (not recorded which). The source of these receptors is a man aged 50 to 59 who had recovered from COVID-19.

This chain connects TRBV5-1 to TRBJ2-1; tentatively, D is TRBD1 (5 bases). V lost 5 bases to trimming and J lost 6 bases, with 9 bases between them. Germline CDR1 reads SGHRS; CDR2 reads YFSETQ. This CDR3 spans 12 amino acids. In DNA form, the CDR3 reads TGCGCCAGCAGACCCGACAGCAATGAGCAGTTCTTC. It yields the protein CASRPDSNEQFF.

The J gene is TRBJ2-7, the V gene TRBV28; 7 bases line up with TRBD1. V dropped 7 bases and J dropped 2; count of bases not matched to a gene: 2. The CDR3 is 12 amino acids. CDR1 and CDR2 from the germline V gene are MDHEN and SYDVKM. Here the CDR3 reads CASTGQTYEQYF. DNA of the CDR3: TGTGCCAGCACGGGACAGACCTACGAGCAGTACTTC.

This chain connects TRBV19 to TRBJ1-2; 7 bases map to TRBD1. V shed 3 bases and J 8 bases; nucleotides not matched to a gene: 6. Germline V CDR1 and CDR2: LNHDA, SQIVND (reference sequence). This CDR3 spans 13 amino acids. The CDR3 DNA follows: TGTGCCAGTAGTATGCGGGACAGCAGAGGCTACACCTTC. This encodes CASSMRDSRGYTF.

The chain is built from TRBV2 and TRBJ1-3; D not resolved. Deletions cut 0 bases from V and 0 bases from J, with 9 bases between. This CDR3 is built from 16 residues. CDR1 is SNHLY and CDR2 is FYNNEI in the germline V gene. CDR3 sequence: CASSEALYSSGNTIYF. The CDR3 nucleotides read TGTGCCAGCAGTGAAGCGCTTTACAGCTCTGGAAACACCATATATTTT.

As DNA, the CDR3 is TGTGCCACCAGCAGAGACGTTGCCGGGACAGGGGGCGCGAGTGGCTCCGAGCAGTACTTC. The encoded protein is CATSRDVAGTGGASGSEQYF. The V call is TRBV15, the J call TRBJ2-7; TRBD1 matches at 12 bases. The CDR3 length is 20 residues. The V gene end was trimmed by 0 bases and the J gene end by 6 bases; junction bases not matched to a gene: 18. Germline V gives CDR1 LNHNV, CDR2 YYDKDF (reference sequence).

The rearrangement uses TRBV6-5 and TRBJ1-5; 7 positions agree with TRBD1. This CDR3 is 12 amino acids long. J gave up 7 bases and V 6 bases, and 3 bases lay outside the gene matches. The germline CDR1 and CDR2 sequences are MNHEY and SVGAGI. CDR3 sequence: CASRKQGQPQHF. Here the CDR3 DNA reads TGTGCCAGCAGAAAACAGGGGCAGCCCCAGCATTTT.

J is TRBJ1-5 and V is TRBV7-8, with TRBD1 matching 10 bases. Per germline, CDR1 SGHVS and CDR2 FQNEAQ. V trimming: 6 bases; J trimming: 4 bases; junction bases outside the gene matches: 6. CDR3 size: 15 residues. The CDR3 reads CASSRQGASNQPQHF. The CDR3 DNA reads TGTGCCAGCAGTCGACAGGGGGCTTCAAATCAGCCCCAGCATTTT.

The gene calls are TRBV2 and TRBJ2-5; TRBD2 aligns across 7 bases. V was pared by 7 bases and J by 1 base, with 3 bases of the junction left unmatched. This CDR3 is built from 13 residues. The germline V gene has CDR1 SNHLY and CDR2 FYNNEI. The CDR3 DNA reads as TGTGCCAGCATGGGGACTATCCAAGAGACCCAGTACTTC. Translating it yields CASMGTIQETQYF.

J is TRBJ1-4 and V is TRBV5-1, with D hard to call. V was pared by 0 bases and J by 7 bases, with 13 bases between. The CDR3 sequence is 15 residues long. CDR1 is SGHRS, CDR2 YFSETQ, per germline. CDR3 region: CASSLENRGSEKLFF. The CDR3 DNA reads as TGCGCCAGCAGCTTGGAGAACCGTGGGAGTGAAAAACTGTTTTTT.

The gene calls are TRBV9 and TRBJ2-1, with TRBD2 matching over 7 bases. J lost 2 bases, V lost 3 bases, and 8 bases had no gene match. Germline assignment: CDR1 SGDLS and CDR2 YYNGEE. The CDR3 consists of 16 residues. CDR3 sequence (DNA): TGTGCCAGCAGCGGGTCCACCGGGACTACCTACAATGAGCAGTTCTTC. It is translated as CASSGSTGTTYNEQFF.

V is TRBV9 and J is TRBJ1-2; D perhaps matches TRBD1 (6 bases). The CDR3 contains 15 residues. The V and J ends lost 5 bases and 2 bases respectively, with 16 bases between them. Looked up from germline, CDR1 is SGDLS and CDR2 is YYNGEE. The CDR3 is CASRKNRDKNYGYTF. As DNA, the CDR3 is TGTGCCAGCAGGAAGAACCGGGACAAGAACTATGGCTACACCTTC.

V is TRBV19 and J is TRBJ2-3; TRBD1 is a possible D gene (5 bases). Trimming took 4 bases from V and 4 from J, leaving 18 bases between them. The CDR3 totals 16 residues. Germline CDR1 is LNHDA and CDR2 is SQIVND (reference sequence). The CDR3: CASSSSRAGLSDTQYF. The CDR3, as DNA: TGTGCCAGTAGTAGTAGCCGGGCAGGGCTGTCAGATACGCAGTATTTT. Full variable domain (rest looked up from reference TRBV19 and TRBJ2-3): DGGITQSPKYLFRKEGQNVTLSCEQNLNHDAMYWYRQDPGQGLRLIYYSQIVNDFQKGDIAEGYSVSREKKESFPLTVTSAQKNPTAFYLCASSSSRAGLSDTQYFGPGTRLTVL.

The chain joins TRBV25-1 to TRBJ1-3; TRBD1 matches at 10 bases. CDR3 length: 16 amino acids. Germline CDR1 reads MGHDK; CDR2 reads SYGVNS. J gave up 0 bases and V 5 bases, and 4 bases lay outside the gene matches. The CDR3 loop reads CASSFRDRGSGNTIYF. The CDR3 nucleotides read TGTGCCAGCAGTTTTCGGGACAGGGGCTCTGGAAACACCATATATTTT.

The rearrangement uses TRBV27 and TRBJ1-1; D remains ambiguous. CDR3 length: 13 residues. Per the germline V gene, CDR1 is MNHEY and CDR2 is SMNVEV (reference sequence). Trimming took off 2 bases at V and 6 bases at J, with 10 bases between the two ends. The DNA of the CDR3 is TGTGCCAGCAGTTTAAAGCTCCCACCTGAAGCTTTCTTT. Its translation: CASSLKLPPEAFF.

The chain joins TRBV7-9 to TRBJ2-7; maybe TRBD1 (6 bases). Between the trimmed V and J ends, which lost 2 bases and 1 base, there was a span of 21 bases. Germline values: CDR1 SEHNR, CDR2 FQNEAQ (reference sequence). The CDR3 spans 18 residues. The CDR3 spells CASSLLPLADSPSYEQYF. CDR3 bases: TGTGCCAGCAGCTTATTACCCTTGGCGGACAGTCCTTCCTACGAGCAGTACTTC. Full variable domain (outside the CDR3, taken from reference TRBV7-9 and TRBJ2-7): DTGVSQNPRHKITKRGQNVTFRCDPISEHNRLYWYRQTLGQGPEFLTYFQNEAQLEKSRLLSDRFSAERPKGSFSTLEIQRTEQGDSAMYLCASSLLPLADSPSYEQYFGPGTRLTVT.

V gene TRBV28 combines with J gene TRBJ1-2; 7 bases are shared with TRBD1. The CDR3 extends over 13 amino acids. J lost 8 bases, V lost 6 bases, and 9 bases had no gene match. Germline CDR1 is MDHEN and CDR2 is SYDVKM. CDR3 DNA sequence: TGTGCCAGCAGGACCGGGACAGCCTTCGGCTACACCTTC. It translates to CASRTGTAFGYTF.

This clone was detected a few times. The V and J genes are TRBV4-1 and TRBJ1-4; D might be TRBD1 (5 bases). The germline gives CDR1 MGHRA, CDR2 YSYEKL. The V and J ends lost 5 bases and 6 bases respectively, with 16 bases between them. This CDR3 is 15 amino acids long. DNA for the CDR3: TGCGCCAGCAGCACCGTCGGGGGATCAGATGAAAAACTGTTTTTT. Encoded protein: CASSTVGGSDEKLFF.

This clone was recorded a few times. The chain is built from TRBV2 and TRBJ2-2; 14 bases match TRBD2. V lost 8 bases, J lost 4 bases, and 3 bases stayed unmatched. The CDR3 is 15 residues long. The germline CDR1 and CDR2 sequences are SNHLY and FYNNEI. CDR3 region: CASVGLAGGTGELFF. CDR3 bases: TGTGCCAGCGTTGGACTAGCGGGGGGCACCGGGGAGCTGTTTTTT.

The V and J genes are TRBV3-1 (or the pseudogene TRBV3-2) and TRBJ1-6; 9 positions match TRBD1. Trimming took 1 base from V and 0 from J; bases not matched to a gene: 4. The CDR3 totals 18 residues. Germline values: CDR1 LGHDT, CDR2 YNNKEL (reference sequence). The CDR3 DNA reads TGTGCCAGCAGCCAAGCCGGGACAGGGAGCTCCTATAATTCACCCCTCCACTTT. Translated, it gives CASSQAGTGSSYNSPLHF.

The V and J genes are TRBV5-1 and TRBJ2-1; maybe TRBD2 (6 bases). The CDR3 has 17 amino acids. V lost 4 bases, J lost 1 base, and 18 bases lay in between. Looked up from germline, CDR1 is SGHRS and CDR2 is YFSETQ. For the CDR3, the DNA is TGCGCCAGCAGCCCTCAGGCGGGGCACCCATCCTACAATGAGCAGTTCTTC. Its translation is CASSPQAGHPSYNEQFF.

The chain has TRBV5-1 and TRBJ2-1, with TRBD1 matching 7 bases. With 3 bases clipped from V and 8 bases from J, the junction kept 11 bases outside the gene matches. Germline V gene data show CDR1 as SGHRS and CDR2 as YFSETQ. This CDR3 comprises 15 residues. The CDR3 coding sequence is TGCGCCAGCAGCTCGGGACAGACCTCGGGCGATGAGCAGTTCTTC. This encodes CASSSGQTSGDEQFF.

The chain recombines TRBV6-5 with TRBJ2-7; possible D gene TRBD1, 6 bases. V shed 5 bases and J shed 3 bases, with 11 bases lying between them. Germline V lookup: CDR1 MNHEY, CDR2 SVGAGI. The CDR3 spans 13 residues. This CDR3 is CASSKTGSYEQYF. The CDR3 DNA follows: TGTGCCAGCAGTAAAACAGGGAGCTACGAGCAGTACTTC.

The J gene is TRBJ2-7, the V gene TRBV6-5, with 9 bases lining up with TRBD1. The germline V gene encodes CDR1 MNHEY and CDR2 SVGAGI. V was clipped by 6 bases and J by 0 bases; unmatched bases: 6. The CDR3 spans 15 residues. This chain's CDR3 is CASRQDRGSSYEQYF. CDR3 in DNA: TGTGCCAGCAGACAAGACAGGGGGAGCTCCTACGAGCAGTACTTC.

As DNA, the CDR3 is TGTGCCAGCAGGCCACAGGAGAACTATGGCTACACCTTC. Protein product: CASRPQENYGYTF. This chain joins TRBV5-4 and TRBJ1-2; D perhaps matches TRBD1 (5 bases). Germline loops: CDR1 SGHNT, CDR2 YYREEE (reference sequence). The CDR3 covers 13 residues. V lost 5 bases, J lost 2 bases, and 10 bases lay in between.

This chain joins TRBV7-3 and TRBJ1-1; tentatively, D is TRBD1 (5 bases). Germline V lookup: CDR1 SGHTA, CDR2 FQGTGA. Trimming took off 0 bases at V and 6 bases at J, with 8 bases between the two ends. The length of the CDR3 is 13 residues. CDR3 residues: CASSLTGVSEAFF. Here the CDR3 DNA reads TGTGCCAGCAGCTTAACAGGGGTGTCTGAAGCTTTCTTT.

The chain joins TRBV3-1 (or the pseudogene TRBV3-2) to TRBJ1-6; TRBD1 agrees at 8 bases. J lost 4 bases, V lost 4 bases, and 6 bases had no gene match. CDR3 length: 16 residues. The V gene's germline CDR1 is LGHDT and CDR2 YNNKEL (reference sequence). The DNA of the CDR3 is TGTGCCAGCAGCCTACGGACAGGGAAATATAATTCACCCCTCCACTTT. Translating gives CASSLRTGKYNSPLHF.

The chain recombines TRBV5-6 with TRBJ1-1; D gene unclear. The V gene lost 0 bases and the J gene lost 5 bases, with 11 bases spanning the gap. CDR3 length: 14 residues. The germline V gene has CDR1 SGHDT and CDR2 YYEEEE. The CDR3 sequence: CASSLVGGVTEAFF. In DNA form, the CDR3 reads TGTGCCAGCAGCTTGGTAGGAGGCGTGACTGAAGCTTTCTTT.

J is TRBJ2-7 and V is TRBV11-2, with TRBD2 matching 11 bases. V was clipped by 5 bases and J by 2 bases; unmatched bases: 11. This CDR3 spans 17 amino acids. The V gene's germline CDR1 is SGHAT and CDR2 FQNNGV. Here the CDR3 reads CASSQPWTSGFTYEQYF. The CDR3 DNA is TGTGCCAGCAGCCAACCCTGGACTAGCGGGTTCACCTACGAGCAGTACTTC.

V and J are TRBV29-1 and TRBJ2-5; 12 bases line up with TRBD2. The CDR3 length is 14 residues. Per the germline V gene, CDR1 is SQVTM and CDR2 is ANQGSEA. V dropped 6 bases and J dropped 3; count of bases not matched to a gene: 5. For the CDR3, the DNA is TGCAGCGTCCTCAGACTAGCGGGGGAAGAGACCCAGTACTTC. It specifies CSVLRLAGEETQYF.

The sample holds a few counts of this clone. The CDR3 nucleotides are TGTGCCATCAGTGAGAAACAGGGCAGATACGAGCAGTACTTC. Translated: CAISEKQGRYEQYF. The rearrangement uses TRBV10-3 and TRBJ2-7, with D tentatively TRBD1 (6 bases). The germline gives CDR1 ENHRY, CDR2 SYGVKD. The CDR3 has 14 residues. The V end was cut by 2 bases, the J end by 4 bases, with 12 bases between.

Here the CDR3 reads CAWGVSTGAETQYF. CDR3 nucleotide sequence: TGTGCCTGGGGAGTATCTACAGGGGCTGAGACCCAGTACTTC. The chain recombines TRBV30 with TRBJ2-5; 7 bases match TRBD1. J was trimmed by 5 bases and V by 5 bases; bases with no gene match: 11. Germline V lookup: CDR1 GTSNPN, CDR2 SVGIG (reference sequence). CDR3 size: 14 residues.

There are a few counts of this clone. The CDR3 DNA is TGCGCCAGCAGGCTAGCGGGGGCCAATGAGCAGTTCTTC. It is translated as CASRLAGANEQFF. This chain links TRBV5-1 with TRBJ2-1, with 10 nucleotides matching TRBD2. Germline V gene data show CDR1 as SGHRS and CDR2 as YFSETQ. This CDR3 comprises 13 residues. The V and J ends lost 5 bases and 6 bases, in that order; junction bases with no gene match: 2.